The 15 T cell receptor beta chains below come from one sample, sequenced in a study of blood T cell repertoires in COVID-19. TCRdb's copy holds only in-frame clones and misses some; the assay was immunoSEQ multiplex PCR. The sample has about 57,000 clones; about nine tenths are singletons. The sequenced sample was peripheral blood. Source of these receptors: a woman at least 80 years old with COVID-19, enrolled during active disease.

In regard to this clone: This specimen includes other DNA sequences encoding the same CDR3. The V gene is TRBV5-1, the J gene TRBJ2-3; 7 bases align to TRBD1. The germline V gene encodes CDR1 SGHRS and CDR2 YFSETQ. CDR3 length: 15 amino acids. The V gene end was trimmed by 3 bases and the J gene end by 0 bases; junction bases not matched to a gene: 4. The CDR3 loop reads CASSSGGTSTDTQYF. In DNA form, the CDR3 reads TGCGCCAGCAGCTCAGGGGGAACTAGCACAGATACGCAGTATTTT.

The chain carries TRBV3-1 (or the pseudogene TRBV3-2) and TRBJ2-7; D is possibly TRBD1 (6 bases). The V end lost 5 bases, the J end lost 5 bases, and 13 bases lay between the germline ends. CDR3 size: 13 residues. Germline CDR1 and CDR2: LGHDT and YNNKEL (reference sequence). The CDR3 protein is CASSRGYTDEQYF. In DNA, the CDR3 is TGTGCCAGCAGCAGGGGGTACACGGACGAGCAGTACTTC.

The chain employs TRBV12-5 and TRBJ2-7; D possibly corresponds to TRBD1 (5 bases). Trimming cost V 7 bases and J 0 bases, with 13 bases left between them. CDR1 is LGHNT and CDR2 is FRNRAP in the germline V gene. CDR3 length: 14 amino acids. Here the CDR3 reads CASVKQASSYEQYF. The CDR3 region has the DNA TGTGCTAGTGTAAAACAGGCGAGCTCCTACGAGCAGTACTTC.

The V gene is TRBV5-1, the J gene TRBJ2-1; tentatively, D is TRBD2 (7 bases). With 4 bases removed from V and 0 bases from J, the gap between germline ends came to 17 bases. CDR3 length equals 17 residues. Germline V gives CDR1 SGHRS, CDR2 YFSETQ. CDR3 in DNA: TGCGCCAGCAGCGGGGAGGGAGACAGGAGCTCCTACAATGAGCAGTTCTTC. Amino acids: CASSGEGDRSSYNEQFF.

The CDR3 reads CAAGGFYNEQFF. The CDR3 DNA reads TGTGCCGCGGGGGGGTTCTACAATGAGCAGTTCTTC. This sequence joins TRBV27 and TRBJ2-1; 9 positions agree with TRBD2. The V segment lost 11 bases and the J segment 3 bases; nucleotides outside the gene matches: 2. Germline CDR1 is MNHEY and CDR2 is SMNVEV (reference sequence). The CDR3 covers 12 residues.

The chain's CDR3 is CATSSHRGSYNEQFF. CDR3 bases: TGTGCCACCAGTTCCCACAGGGGTTCCTACAATGAGCAGTTCTTC. The rearrangement links TRBV24-1 to TRBJ2-1, with 7 bases identical to TRBD1. The CDR3 has 15 amino acids. Germline loops: CDR1 KGHDR, CDR2 SFDVKD. With 6 bases clipped from V and 1 base from J, the junction kept 5 bases outside the gene matches.

The chain is built from TRBV7-9 and TRBJ1-2, with a weak D call TRBD1 (5 bases). The CDR3 length is 12 residues. Trimming shortened V by 1 base and J by 7 bases, and 7 bases separated the two germline ends. In germline, CDR1 is SEHNR, CDR2 FQNEAQ (reference sequence). CDR3 amino acids: CASSLVGAGYTF. The DNA for the CDR3 is TGTGCCAGCAGCTTAGTTGGGGCTGGCTACACCTTC.

This rearrangement joins TRBV5-1 to TRBJ2-1; 9 nucleotides line up with TRBD2. The CDR3 is 15 residues long. With V trimmed by 3 bases and J by 7 bases, 8 bases remained unmatched. In germline, CDR1 is SGHRS, CDR2 YFSETQ. CDR3 sequence: CASSSGLAGPNEQFF. CDR3 DNA: TGCGCCAGCAGCTCGGGACTAGCAGGTCCTAATGAGCAGTTCTTC.

The CDR3, as DNA: TGCGCCAGCAGCTACACAGGGGGATCAGAGACCCAGTACTTC. It yields the protein CASSYTGGSETQYF. The chain links TRBV5-1 to TRBJ2-5; 8 nucleotides line up with TRBD1. Germline assignment: CDR1 SGHRS and CDR2 YFSETQ. V dropped 3 bases and J dropped 4; count of bases not matched to a gene: 5. The CDR3 totals 14 residues. Complete variable domain (other parts from reference TRBV5-1 and TRBJ2-5): KAGVTQTPRYLIKTRGQQVTLSCSPISGHRSVSWYQQTPGQGLQFLFEYFSETQRNKGNFPGRFSGRQFSNSRSEMNVSTLELGDSALYLCASSYTGGSETQYFGPGTRLLVL.

This clone was detected only a few times. The chain employs TRBV23-1 and TRBJ2-5; TRBD1 agrees at 7 bases. TRBV23-1 is flagged as an ORF with uncertain function. V trimming: 3 bases; J trimming: 5 bases; junction bases outside the gene matches: 12. The CDR3 extends over 16 amino acids. The CDR3 DNA is TGCGCCAGCAGTCACACACGACAGGGTGGATTTGAGACCCAGTACTTC. It codes for CASSHTRQGGFETQYF.

The chain joins TRBV2 to TRBJ1-3; 10 nucleotides line up with TRBD1. Germline lookup yields CDR1 SNHLY and CDR2 FYNNEI. The junction had 8 bases not matched to a gene; V was cut back by 4 bases and J by 5 bases. CDR3 length: 16 residues. The CDR3 nucleotides are TGTGCCAGCAGTGCCTCCGGGACAGGGGAACGAAACACCATATATTTT. Protein: CASSASGTGERNTIYF.

V and J are TRBV6-5 and TRBJ1-1; D might be TRBD1 (5 bases). The germline V gene has CDR1 MNHEY and CDR2 SVGAGI. Trimming left V 0 bases short and J 6 bases short, with 8 bases between. The CDR3 has 13 amino acids. DNA for the CDR3: TGTGCCAGCAGTTACTCGACAGCCTCTGAAGCTTTCTTT. The encoded protein is CASSYSTASEAFF.

The rearrangement joins TRBV5-1 to TRBJ2-3, with TRBD1 as a possible D gene (6 bases). Between the trimmed V and J ends, which lost 1 base and 2 bases, there was a span of 8 bases. CDR1 is SGHRS, CDR2 YFSETQ, per germline. The CDR3 has 14 amino acids. Written as DNA, the CDR3 is TGCGCCAGCAGCTTGCAGGGACACACAGATACGCAGTATTTT. Amino acid sequence: CASSLQGHTDTQYF.

The V gene is TRBV3-1 (or the pseudogene TRBV3-2), the J gene TRBJ2-7; D possibly corresponds to TRBD1 (5 bases). This CDR3 is built from 16 residues. Trimming pared 4 bases from V and 2 bases from J, leaving 18 bases between. From germline, CDR1 is LGHDT and CDR2 YNNKEL (reference sequence). The CDR3 region has the DNA TGTGCCAGCAGCCCGTACCTCCGACAGAAAACCTACGAGCAGTACTTC. This encodes CASSPYLRQKTYEQYF.

The chain uses TRBV30 and TRBJ1-2; D is unresolved. Trimming removed 5 bases from V and 4 bases from J, with 5 bases in between. CDR1 is GTSNPN and CDR2 is SVGIG in the germline V gene (reference sequence). The length of the CDR3 is 10 residues. The CDR3: CAWLGYGYTF. CDR3 DNA sequence: TGTGCCTGGCTCGGCTATGGCTACACCTTC.